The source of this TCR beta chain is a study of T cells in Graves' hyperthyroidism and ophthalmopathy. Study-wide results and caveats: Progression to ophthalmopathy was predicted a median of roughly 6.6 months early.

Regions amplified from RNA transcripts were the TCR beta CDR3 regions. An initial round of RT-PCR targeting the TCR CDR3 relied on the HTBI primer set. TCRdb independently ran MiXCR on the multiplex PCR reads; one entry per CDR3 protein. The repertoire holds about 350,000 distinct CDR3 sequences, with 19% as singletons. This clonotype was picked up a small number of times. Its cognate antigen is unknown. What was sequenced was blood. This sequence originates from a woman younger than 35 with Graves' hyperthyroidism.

CDR3 sequence: CASSQGIALLRSENIQYF. The CDR3 DNA reads as TGCGCCAGCAGCCAAGGAATTGCTCTGCTCCGGAGCGAAAACATTCAGTACTTC. This sequence joins TRBV4-1 and TRBJ2-4; no definite D call. The germline V and J ends were trimmed by 1 base and 5 bases, with 21 bases remaining between them. The length of the CDR3 is 18 residues. Germline loops: CDR1 MGHRA, CDR2 YSYEKL.